A selection of T cell receptor beta chains follows, all from one sample in a study of blood T cell repertoires in COVID-19. The repertoire was sequenced with immunoSEQ multiplex PCR; TCRdb's copy has only in-frame clones and lacks some. This sample has hundreds of thousands of clones, with approximately 87% found just once. The sequencing input was peripheral blood. The receptor source for this set is a woman aged 45 to 65 who had recovered from COVID-19. The CDR3 runs from the conserved cysteine through the conserved F or W. The order of the fields is V gene, J gene, clone size, D gene, CDR3 DNA, CDR3 protein. The D gene is left open where the match is weak. Clone size is shown for a subset of rows, as once, few, many or a class of expanded clone.

TRBV19	TRBJ1-2	once	.	TGTGCCAGTAGACAACAGGGAGCTAACTATGGCTACACCTTC	CASRQQGANYGYTF
TRBV28	TRBJ2-2	.	.	TGTGCCAGCATCCGGGTATCTGCGAACACCGGGGAGCTGTTTTTT	CASIRVSANTGELFF
TRBV6-4	TRBJ1-6	once	.	TGTGCCAGCGCCGACACCTATAATTCACCCCTCCACTTT	CASADTYNSPLHF
TRBV6-6	TRBJ2-1	.	TRBD2	TGTGCCAGCAGGAGACTAGCGGGCCTCTCTAACTATGAGCAGTTCTTC	CASRRLAGLSNYEQFF
TRBV19	TRBJ1-5	few	TRBD1	TGTGCCAGTAGTACCCCGCCGGGACAGCCTCTACTTTATAGCAATCAGCCCCAGCATTTT	CASSTPPGQPLLYSNQPQHF
TRBV6-2/TRBV6-3	TRBJ2-7	once	TRBD2	TGTGCCAGCAGTTTGACTAGCGGGGCAACCTACGAGCAGTACTTC	CASSLTSGATYEQYF
TRBV5-1	TRBJ1-4	.	TRBD1	TGCGCCAGCAGTCGGGACAGACCTAATGAAAAACTGTTTTTT	CASSRDRPNEKLFF
TRBV5-1	TRBJ2-2	few	.	TGCGCCAGCAGCTTGGCTTGGGCCTCCGGCGCCGGGGAGCTGTTTTTT	CASSLAWASGAGELFF
TRBV9	TRBJ1-3	.	.	TGTGCCAGCAGCGTAGCCTCCGGGGTAGGAGTCTCTGGAAACACCATATATTTT	CASSVASGVGVSGNTIYF
TRBV3-1/TRBV3-2	TRBJ1-1	.	.	TGTGCCAGCAGCCAAGGCAGGGGTCCAGGCACTGAAGCTTTCTTT	CASSQGRGPGTEAFF
TRBV2	TRBJ2-7	.	TRBD2	TGTGCCAGCACCACTCAAGCGGGAGGATACGAGCAGTACTTC	CASTTQAGGYEQYF
TRBV11-2	TRBJ2-2	.	.	TGTGCCAGCAGCTGGATCATGCGGCAGAACACCGGGGAGCTGTTTTTT	CASSWIMRQNTGELFF
TRBV4-3	TRBJ1-2	.	.	TGCGCCAGCAGCCAAGATGTCAGCTATGGCTACACCTTC	CASSQDVSYGYTF
TRBV6-1	TRBJ2-2	.	.	TGTGCCAGCAGTGAAGCAAGGGGTACCGGGGAGCTGTTTTTT	CASSEARGTGELFF
TRBV5-1	TRBJ2-1	.	TRBD2	TGCGCCAGCAGCCCGCAAACTAGCGGGGGTTACAATGAGCAGTTCTTC	CASSPQTSGGYNEQFF
TRBV28	TRBJ1-2	once	.	TGTGCCACCCGAGCGGGCGGGGCGCGGGCTGGCTACACCTTC	CATRAGGARAGYTF
TRBV10-3	TRBJ1-2	.	TRBD1	TGTGCCATCAGTGAGCCGGGACAGAGCTATGGCTACACCTTC	CAISEPGQSYGYTF
TRBV12-5	TRBJ1-5	.	.	TGTGCTAGTTCCAGGGATAGCAATCAGCCCCAGCATTTT	CASSRDSNQPQHF
TRBV28	TRBJ1-2	few	TRBD1	TGTGCCAGCAGTCCCATTTCTGAACAGGGGTACTATGGCTACACCTTC	CASSPISEQGYYGYTF
TRBV19	TRBJ2-7	.	TRBD1	TGTGCCAGTAAGGGTGCGACAGGGGGCGACTACGAGCAGTACTTC	CASKGATGGDYEQYF
TRBV28	TRBJ1-1	once	.	TGTGCCAGCAGGCCGAAATTTGACAGTAATGAAGCTTTCTTT	CASRPKFDSNEAFF
TRBV28	TRBJ2-2	.	.	TGTGCCAGCAGTCCCCCCGGGACTGAAACCGGGGAGCTGTTTTTT	CASSPPGTETGELFF
TRBV11-3	TRBJ1-1	many	.	TGTGCCAGCAGCCCATCAGGGGATACTGAAGCTTTCTTT	CASSPSGDTEAFF
TRBV11-2	TRBJ2-2	.	TRBD1	TGTGCCAGCAGCATACCGGGACAGGGTTACACCGGGGAGCTGTTTTTT	CASSIPGQGYTGELFF
TRBV11-2	TRBJ2-3	once	.	TGTGCCAGCAGCTTAGGATTAAGACTAGTCACAGATACGCAGTATTTT	CASSLGLRLVTDTQYF
TRBV30	TRBJ2-1	.	.	TGTGCCTGGAGTTATCGGTCGAACCATGAGCAGTTCTTC	CAWSYRSNHEQFF
TRBV5-4	TRBJ2-3	.	.	TGTGCCAGCAGGGCGAGGGCCAACCCTAGCACAGATACGCAGTATTTT	CASRARANPSTDTQYF